This passage covers 21 T cell receptor beta chains from one sample sequenced in a study of low-dose radiotherapy and immunotherapy resistance in tumors. Covering alpha and beta chains, TRAV- and TRBV-specific primers were used for the first-strand cDNA. The PCR that amplified TCRs ran for about 20 cycles, relying on a constant-region primer and a V-primer adapter. TCRdb re-called the reads with MiXCR, one entry per CDR3 protein. This sample has tens of thousands of distinct CDR3 sequences, with roughly 28% found just once. Time point in this sample: before trial treatment. The sample in question was PBMCs, obtained before treatment. The receptors stem from a male donor with gallbladder cancer.

Of note for this clonotype: One base separates it from a far larger clone, so it is likely a read error. V gene TRBV4-2 combines with J gene TRBJ2-1, with TRBD2 identical over 11 bases. From germline, CDR1 is LGHNA and CDR2 YNFKEQ. This CDR3 comprises 15 residues. The ends lost 6 bases at V and 5 bases at J; junction bases unmatched: 6. CDR3 amino acids: CASRIAGGINNEQFF. DNA of the CDR3: TGTGCCAGCAGAATAGCGGGAGGGATTAACAATGAGCAGTTCTTC.

The J gene is TRBJ1-6, the V gene TRBV5-4; D remains ambiguous. CDR3 length: 17 residues. Per the germline V gene, CDR1 is SGHNT and CDR2 is YYREEE (reference sequence). Deletions cut 4 bases from V and 4 bases from J, with 18 bases between. The CDR3 reads CASSRLVVNGYNSPLHF. CDR3 nucleotides: TGTGCCAGCAGCCGCCTGGTGGTCAACGGGTATAATTCACCCCTCCACTTT.

In this sample, this clonotype turned up many times. This rearrangement joins TRBV9 to TRBJ2-5; tentatively, D is TRBD1 (5 bases). The CDR3 is 15 amino acids. Between the trimmed V and J ends, which lost 2 bases and 2 bases, there was a span of 13 bases. Germline V lookup: CDR1 SGDLS, CDR2 YYNGEE. The CDR3 DNA follows: TGTGCCAGCAGCGTGGGAACAGGAGAACAAGAGACCCAGTACTTC. Translation gives CASSVGTGEQETQYF. Based on the CDR3 plus reference TRBV9 and TRBJ2-5, the full variable domain is DSGVTQTPKHLITATGQRVTLRCSPRSGDLSVYWYQQSLDQGLQFLIQYYNGEERAKGNILERFSAQQFPDLHSELNLSSLELGDSALYFCASSVGTGEQETQYFGPGTRLLVL.

A word on this clonotype: A read error is the likely source, as a far larger clone sits one nucleotide away. The genes are TRBV28 and TRBJ2-1; either TRBD1 or TRBD2 may supply D (5 bases each). The length of the CDR3 is 13 residues. Trimming shortened V by 5 bases and J by 10 bases, and 15 bases separated the two germline ends. Germline CDR1 reads MDHEN; CDR2 reads SYDVKM. This CDR3 is CASSGDGTYEQFF. The DNA of the CDR3 is TGTGCCAGCAGTGGGGACGGAACCTACGAGCAGTTCTTC.

This clonotype counts as medium-sized. V and J are TRBV28 and TRBJ1-6, with a tentative D call TRBD1 (6 bases). The germline CDR1 and CDR2 sequences are MDHEN and SYDVKM. V was shortened by 5 bases and J by 7 bases, with 15 bases between the two germline ends. The CDR3 has 15 amino acids. The CDR3 nucleotides read TGTGCCAGCAGTAATACACAGGGCCCCAATTCACCCCTCCACTTT. Translated: CASSNTQGPNSPLHF.

The rearrangement uses TRBV28 and TRBJ1-1; no clear D. From germline, CDR1 is MDHEN and CDR2 SYDVKM. This CDR3 has 12 amino acids. V dropped 5 bases and J dropped 3 bases, with 7 bases sitting between them. CDR3 DNA: TGTGCCAGCAGTCCTGGCTACACTGAAGCTTTCTTT. Its protein is CASSPGYTEAFF.

This clonotype was seen at least ten times. The chain joins TRBV29-1 to TRBJ2-7; tentatively, D is TRBD1 (8 bases). There are 12 residues in the CDR3. Germline V CDR1 and CDR2: SQVTM, ANQGSEA. V lost 6 bases and J lost 6, with 15 bases in between. The chain's CDR3 is CSVAGTGLEQYF. The CDR3, as DNA: TGCAGCGTAGCGGGGACAGGCCTCGAGCAGTACTTC.

This clonotype was counted at least ten times. The DNA of the CDR3 is TGTGCCAGCAGCTTCGGGACTAGCGGAAACTGGGACAATGAGCAGTTCTTC. Amino acids: CASSFGTSGNWDNEQFF. J is TRBJ2-1 and V is TRBV7-9; TRBD2 matches 11 bases. The CDR3 spans 17 residues. J lost 5 bases, V lost 3 bases, and 9 bases had no gene match. Germline CDR1 reads SEHNR; CDR2 reads FQNEAQ (reference sequence).

This clonotype was detected ten times or more. The chain is built from TRBV2 and TRBJ2-1; 8 bases fit TRBD2. This CDR3 comprises 15 residues. Trimming removed 3 bases from V and 11 bases from J; junction bases left unmatched: 12. Germline CDR1 and CDR2: SNHLY and FYNNEI. Here the CDR3 DNA reads TGTGCCAGCAGTGACAAAGTGGCGGGGGGCCGCAAGCAGTTCTTC. This gives the protein CASSDKVAGGRKQFF.

This clonotype was counted many times. V and J are TRBV28 and TRBJ2-4; D perhaps matches TRBD2 (6 bases). This CDR3 is 16 amino acids long. Germline V lookup: CDR1 MDHEN, CDR2 SYDVKM. V lost 5 bases to trimming and J lost 3 bases, with 17 bases between them. The CDR3 reads CASSAGEGGDKNIQYF. DNA of the CDR3: TGTGCCAGCAGTGCCGGTGAGGGAGGAGACAAAAACATTCAGTACTTC.

At least ten counts were recorded for this clonotype. This sequence joins TRBV27 and TRBJ2-5; 8 nucleotides align to TRBD1. The V segment lost 5 bases and the J segment 5 bases; nucleotides outside the gene matches: 7. Germline CDR1 MNHEY, CDR2 SMNVEV (reference sequence). The CDR3 runs to 14 residues. The CDR3 reads CASSVQGASETQYF. In DNA form, the CDR3 reads TGTGCCAGCAGTGTCCAGGGGGCATCGGAGACCCAGTACTTC.

The table lists this clonotype with many counts. V gene TRBV5-1 combines with J gene TRBJ2-3; D gene uncertain. Germline CDR1 reads SGHRS; CDR2 reads YFSETQ. Trimming shortened V by 1 base and J by 1 base, and 10 bases separated the two germline ends. The CDR3 totals 15 residues. CDR3 sequence: CASSLYYSGTDTQYF. CDR3 DNA: TGCGCCAGCAGCTTGTACTATTCTGGCACAGATACGCAGTATTTT.

The chain combines TRBV5-1 with TRBJ2-4, with a possible D match to TRBD1 (5 bases). This CDR3 region has 18 residues. V was clipped by 0 bases and J by 8 bases, with 24 bases between them. Germline CDR1 and CDR2: SGHRS and YFSETQ. CDR3 loop: CASSLVQGSPKSLDIQYF. For the CDR3, the DNA is TGCGCCAGCAGCTTGGTTCAGGGCTCGCCAAAATCATTAGACATTCAGTACTTC.

This clonotype showed up just a few times. This chain uses TRBV6-8 with TRBJ1-4, with D perhaps TRBD1 (5 bases). The germline V gene encodes CDR1 MNHGY and CDR2 SAAAGT. V lost 5 bases and J lost 5, with 15 bases in between. The CDR3 has 15 residues. CDR3 sequence (DNA): TGTGCCAGCAGTACCTCCGGGACGGGGAATGAAAAACTGTTTTTT. Translated, it gives CASSTSGTGNEKLFF.

This clonotype was recorded many times. This chain joins TRBV7-9 and TRBJ2-7, with 8 bases that match TRBD1. There are 13 residues in the CDR3. V shed 4 bases, J shed 3 bases, and the junction held 2 bases outside the gene matches. CDR1 is SEHNR and CDR2 is FQNEAQ in the germline V gene (reference sequence). The chain's CDR3 is CASSSGQDYEQYF. In nucleotides, the CDR3 is TGTGCCAGCAGCTCGGGACAGGACTACGAGCAGTACTTC. Together with reference TRBV7-9 and TRBJ2-7, the CDR3 gives the full variable domain: DTGVSQNPRHKITKRGQNVTFRCDPISEHNRLYWYRQTLGQGPEFLTYFQNEAQLEKSRLLSDRFSAERPKGSFSTLEIQRTEQGDSAMYLCASSSGQDYEQYFGPGTRLTVT.

This clonotype was seen repeatedly, ten times or more. The chain combines TRBV29-1 with TRBJ1-1; D uncertain. Trimming left V 6 bases short and J 1 base short, with 9 bases between. Germline CDR1 is SQVTM and CDR2 is ANQGSEA. This CDR3 contains 12 residues. Here the CDR3 DNA reads TGCAGCGTCCGGGGTCCGAACACTGAAGCTTTCTTT. Encoded protein: CSVRGPNTEAFF. The full variable domain, in which reference TRBV29-1 and TRBJ1-1 provide the parts outside the CDR3, is SAVISQKPSRDICQRGTSLTIQCQVDSQVTMMFWYRQQPGQSLTLIATANQGSEATYESGFVIDKFPISRPNLTFSTLTVSNMSPEDSSIYLCSVRGPNTEAFFGQGTRLTVV.

This clonotype occurred many times. The rearrangement uses TRBV5-8 and TRBJ2-5; D possibly matches TRBD1 or TRBD2 (5 bases each). Per germline, CDR1 SGHTS and CDR2 YDEGEE. The germline V and J ends were trimmed by 2 bases and 1 base, with 15 bases remaining between them. This CDR3 spans 16 amino acids. DNA for the CDR3: TGTGCCAGCAGCTTATCCCCGACGGGGACCCAAGAGACCCAGTACTTC. It is translated as CASSLSPTGTQETQYF.

This chain links TRBV12-3 or TRBV12-4 with TRBJ2-5; D unresolved. The CDR3 is 13 residues long. V was cut by 3 bases and J by 5 bases, with 10 bases left in between. CDR3 protein: CASSFRARETQYF. For the CDR3, the DNA is TGTGCCAGCAGTTTTCGAGCCCGGGAGACCCAGTACTTC.

This clonotype turned up a few times. V and J are TRBV20-1 and TRBJ2-1; 11 bases align to TRBD1. V was clipped by 4 bases and J by 6 bases; unmatched bases: 2. CDR1 and CDR2 from the germline V gene are DFQATT and SNEGSKA (reference sequence). The CDR3 has 13 residues. The CDR3 loop is CSATGTGGNEQFF. Written as DNA, the CDR3 is TGCAGTGCTACTGGGACAGGGGGCAATGAGCAGTTCTTC.

This clonotype was seen a few times. CDR3 bases: TGTGCCAGCATTGGGATGTCAGTTCAAGAGACCCAGTACTTC. This translates into CASIGMSVQETQYF. This chain connects TRBV7-9 to TRBJ2-5; D gene unclear. The germline gives CDR1 SEHNR, CDR2 FQNEAQ (reference sequence). The V and J ends lost 7 bases and 2 bases respectively, with 14 bases between them. The CDR3 covers 14 residues. The full variable domain, with the rest looked up from reference TRBV7-9 and TRBJ2-5, is DTGVSQNPRHKITKRGQNVTFRCDPISEHNRLYWYRQTLGQGPEFLTYFQNEAQLEKSRLLSDRFSAERPKGSFSTLEIQRTEQGDSAMYLCASIGMSVQETQYFGPGTRLLVL.

The chain joins TRBV11-3 to TRBJ2-2; a possible D gene is TRBD1 (6 bases). Trimming left V 0 bases short and J 4 bases short, with 15 bases between. The germline gives CDR1 SGHNT, CDR2 YENEEA. The CDR3 has 17 amino acids. The CDR3 spells CASSLDHNRVGTGELFF. The CDR3 DNA sequence: TGTGCCAGCAGCTTAGATCATAACAGGGTCGGCACCGGGGAGCTGTTTTTT.